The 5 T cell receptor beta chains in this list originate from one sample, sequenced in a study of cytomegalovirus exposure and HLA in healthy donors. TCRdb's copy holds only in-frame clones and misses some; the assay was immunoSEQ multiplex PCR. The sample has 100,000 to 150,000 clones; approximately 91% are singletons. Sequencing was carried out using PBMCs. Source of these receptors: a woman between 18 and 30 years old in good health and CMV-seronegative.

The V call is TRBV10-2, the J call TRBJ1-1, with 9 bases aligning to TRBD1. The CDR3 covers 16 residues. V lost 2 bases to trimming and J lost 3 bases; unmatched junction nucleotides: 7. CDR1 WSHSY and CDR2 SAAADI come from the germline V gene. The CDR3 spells CASSEGPDRGYTEAFF. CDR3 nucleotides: TGCGCCAGCAGTGAGGGCCCAGACAGGGGGTACACTGAAGCTTTCTTT.

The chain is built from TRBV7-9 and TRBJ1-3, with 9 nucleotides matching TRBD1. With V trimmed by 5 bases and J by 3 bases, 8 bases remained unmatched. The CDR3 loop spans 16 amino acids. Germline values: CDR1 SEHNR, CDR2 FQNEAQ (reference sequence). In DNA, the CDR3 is TGTGCCAGCAGCGATGGGACAGGGCTGGGTGGAAACACCATATATTTT. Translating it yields CASSDGTGLGGNTIYF.

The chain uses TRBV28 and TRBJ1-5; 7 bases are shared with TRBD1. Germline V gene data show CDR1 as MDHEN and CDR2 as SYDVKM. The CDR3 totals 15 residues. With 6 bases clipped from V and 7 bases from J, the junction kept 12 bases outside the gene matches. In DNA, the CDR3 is TGTGCCAGCAGCCCCTGGACAGGACGCAGGCAGCCCCAGCATTTT. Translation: CASSPWTGRRQPQHF.

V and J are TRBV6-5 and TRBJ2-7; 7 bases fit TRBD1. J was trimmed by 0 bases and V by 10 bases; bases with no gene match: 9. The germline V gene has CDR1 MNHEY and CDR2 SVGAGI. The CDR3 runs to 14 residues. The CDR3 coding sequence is TGTGCCACCCGTAGACAGGGACACTCCTACGAGCAGTACTTC. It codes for CATRRQGHSYEQYF.

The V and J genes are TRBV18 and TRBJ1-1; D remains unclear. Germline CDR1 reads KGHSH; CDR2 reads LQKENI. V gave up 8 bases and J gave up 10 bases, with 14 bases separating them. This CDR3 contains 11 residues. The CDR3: CASAWAGSAFF. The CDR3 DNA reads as TGTGCCAGCGCATGGGCGGGATCAGCTTTCTTT.